This T cell receptor beta chain derives from a study of post-analysis software for immune sequencing data. For the study at large: Some patients lacked subtype; others had relapsing-remitting, secondary progressive or progressive-relapsing disease. Study results and limitations: Samples sharing a preparation batch grouped tightly together when assessed by F measure. In patients, about 5 TRBV segments were more frequent than in controls, with TRBV5-6, TRBV5-1 and TRBV20-1 among them. The study found significantly lower normalized Chao1 diversity in multiple sclerosis patients than in controls.

This CDR3 region has 14 residues. The V and J ends lost 2 bases and 4 bases respectively, with 9 bases between them. Germline lookup yields CDR1 MNHEY and CDR2 SVGAGI. This clonotype turned up a few times. The antigen is undetermined. Incorporated into the TCR beta cDNA libraries were unique molecular identifiers, which served to reduce PCR and sequencing biases. Each batch of about 0.95 to 11 million T cells produced 400,000 to 650,000 cDNA molecules. TCRdb re-called the PCR reads with MiXCR, one entry per CDR3 protein. The sample holds 800,000 to 950,000 distinct CDR3 sequences, 53% seen once. J is TRBJ1-5 and V is TRBV6-5; tentative D call: TRBD1 (5 bases). This receptor was obtained from a girl aged 10 to 17 with multiple sclerosis. Source material: blood. The CDR3 loop is CASSYDSLNQPQHF. In DNA form, the CDR3 reads TGTGCCAGCAGTTACGACAGCCTTAATCAGCCCCAGCATTTT.